The T cell receptor beta chain under discussion was sequenced for a study of T cell responses to AZD1222 COVID-19 vaccine. Study-level findings and limits: The donors showed a predominance of white British ancestry and of females, with possible underestimation of clonal diversity. Without day 14 samples, only post-peak T cell repertoires were studied.

V was pared by 4 bases and J by 6 bases, with 16 bases between. Germline CDR1 is SEHNR and CDR2 is FQNEAQ (reference sequence). This CDR3 spans 14 amino acids. This table comes from immunoSEQ multiplex PCR, and its TCRdb copy is limited to in-frame clones, with some not included. The sample holds more than 40,000 clones, about 92% seen once. Second-dose timings of about 4 or about 12 weeks were pooled. The count of this clone is one. Its antigen is currently unknown. The receptor's source is an adult who received the AZD1222 COVID-19 vaccine. The specimen was peripheral blood, collected 28 days after the second AZD1222 dose. The chain joins TRBV7-9 to TRBJ2-7; D is perhaps TRBD1 (6 bases). The CDR3 DNA reads as TGTGCCAGCAGCTCACAGGGTTTAGGACCCGAGCAGTACTTC. It translates to CASSSQGLGPEQYF.